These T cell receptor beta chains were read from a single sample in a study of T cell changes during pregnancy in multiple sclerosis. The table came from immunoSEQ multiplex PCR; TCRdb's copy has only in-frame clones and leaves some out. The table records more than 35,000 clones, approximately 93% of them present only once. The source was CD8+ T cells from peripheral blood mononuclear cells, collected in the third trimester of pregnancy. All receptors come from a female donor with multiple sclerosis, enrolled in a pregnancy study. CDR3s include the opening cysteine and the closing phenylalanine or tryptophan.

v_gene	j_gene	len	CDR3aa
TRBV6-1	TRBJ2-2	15	CAVPLAGGGTGELFF
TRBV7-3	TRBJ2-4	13	CASSFGGANIQYF
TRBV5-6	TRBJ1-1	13	CASSYGEGTEAFF
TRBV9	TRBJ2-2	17	CASSTSTGPRRTGELFF
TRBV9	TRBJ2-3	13	CASSRGGSDTQYF
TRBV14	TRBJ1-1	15	CASSQVSGDLAEAFF
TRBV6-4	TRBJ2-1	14	CASSVAGGNNEQFF
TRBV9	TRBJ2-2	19	CASSEPFSGQGVNTGELFF
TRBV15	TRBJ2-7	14	CATSRRDRLYEQYF
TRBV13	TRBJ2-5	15	CASSLRTDNRETQYF
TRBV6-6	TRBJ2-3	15	CASSLWAGPQDTQYF
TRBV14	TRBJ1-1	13	CASSQDFLGEAFF
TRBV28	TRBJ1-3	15	CASSFSGGSGNTIYF
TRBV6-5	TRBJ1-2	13	CASSGQGNYGYTF
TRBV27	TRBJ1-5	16	CASSTRQGRFNQPQHF
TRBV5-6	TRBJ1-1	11	CASNSNTEAFF
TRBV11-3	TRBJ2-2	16	CASSLEGATNTGELFF
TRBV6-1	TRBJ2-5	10	CAISAGSQYF
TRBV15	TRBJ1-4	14	CATTPGQGNEKLFF
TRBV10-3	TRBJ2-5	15	CAISDPGQASETQYF
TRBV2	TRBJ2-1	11	CASRPRNEQFF
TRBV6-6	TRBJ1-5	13	CASSRGDNQPQHF
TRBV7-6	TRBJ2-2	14	CASSSDRNTGELFF
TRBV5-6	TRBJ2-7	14	CASTPGRGSYEQYF
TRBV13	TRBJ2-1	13	CASSPRLRNEQFF
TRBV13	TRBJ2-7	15	CASSHRGRASYEQYF
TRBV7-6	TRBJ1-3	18	CASSFKEPAAGLLDTIYF
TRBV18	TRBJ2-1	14	CASSGTGGIGEQFF
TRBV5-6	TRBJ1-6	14	CASSFGQGGSPLHF